These T cell receptor beta chains were read from a single sample in a study of cytomegalovirus exposure and HLA in healthy donors. The data were produced by immunoSEQ multiplex PCR, yet TCRdb's version contains in-frame clones alone and is incomplete. Altogether around 170,000 clones are present, about 85% being singletons, with the ten largest covering 1.3% to 1.5%. Sequenced material: PBMCs. Receptors were obtained from a girl aged 10-17 years in good health and CMV-seropositive. The CDR3 runs from the conserved cysteine through the conserved F or W. The order of the fields is V gene, D gene, J gene, clone size, CDR3 DNA, CDR3 protein. D genes are given only for firm matches. Part of the rows lack a size; the others show once, few, many or a class for expanded clones.

v_gene: TRBV15; d_gene: NA; j_gene: TRBJ2-1; abundance: NA; CDR3nt: TGTGCCACCAGCAGAGACCCGACTCGAGGCCTCAATGAGCAGTTCTTC; CDR3aa: CATSRDPTRGLNEQFF
v_gene: TRBV27; d_gene: NA; j_gene: TRBJ2-7; abundance: NA; CDR3nt: TGTGCCAGCAGTCAAGGGGATTCCTACGAGCAGTACTTC; CDR3aa: CASSQGDSYEQYF
v_gene: TRBV11-2; d_gene: TRBD2; j_gene: TRBJ2-3; abundance: NA; CDR3nt: TGTGCCAGCGGGTATAGCGGGAGGGCCCGCGATACGCAGTATTTT; CDR3aa: CASGYSGRARDTQYF
v_gene: TRBV11-2; d_gene: TRBD1; j_gene: TRBJ2-1; abundance: once; CDR3nt: TGTGCCAGCAGCCCCAGTGACAGGGCACATGAGCAGTTCTTC; CDR3aa: CASSPSDRAHEQFF
v_gene: TRBV11-1; d_gene: TRBD1; j_gene: TRBJ2-7; abundance: NA; CDR3nt: TGTGCCAGCAGCCCGACAGGGTACGAGCAGTACTTC; CDR3aa: CASSPTGYEQYF
v_gene: TRBV19; d_gene: NA; j_gene: TRBJ2-7; abundance: NA; CDR3nt: TGTGCCAGTAGTAGAGAGGCAGGTCTTCCCTACGAGCAGTACTTC; CDR3aa: CASSREAGLPYEQYF
v_gene: TRBV4-1; d_gene: TRBD2; j_gene: TRBJ2-1; abundance: NA; CDR3nt: TGCGCCAGCAGCCAAGTGGGGACTAGCGGCAATGAGCAGTTCTTC; CDR3aa: CASSQVGTSGNEQFF
v_gene: TRBV4-3; d_gene: TRBD1; j_gene: TRBJ2-7; abundance: NA; CDR3nt: TGCGCCAGCAGCCCGTCGAGGGACAGGCACTACGAGCAGTACTTC; CDR3aa: CASSPSRDRHYEQYF
v_gene: TRBV14; d_gene: TRBD1; j_gene: TRBJ2-2; abundance: NA; CDR3nt: TGTGCCAGCAGCCAAGACGACAGGGGGCACACCGGGGAGCTGTTTTTT; CDR3aa: CASSQDDRGHTGELFF
v_gene: TRBV5-1; d_gene: NA; j_gene: TRBJ1-4; abundance: NA; CDR3nt: TGCGCCAGCAGCCCAACGGTCGGGGGAAGGACTAATGAAAAACTGTTTTTT; CDR3aa: CASSPTVGGRTNEKLFF
v_gene: TRBV5-4; d_gene: TRBD2; j_gene: TRBJ2-1; abundance: NA; CDR3nt: TGTGCCAGCAGCACCGGGACTAGCGCCAACAATGAGCAGTTCTTC; CDR3aa: CASSTGTSANNEQFF